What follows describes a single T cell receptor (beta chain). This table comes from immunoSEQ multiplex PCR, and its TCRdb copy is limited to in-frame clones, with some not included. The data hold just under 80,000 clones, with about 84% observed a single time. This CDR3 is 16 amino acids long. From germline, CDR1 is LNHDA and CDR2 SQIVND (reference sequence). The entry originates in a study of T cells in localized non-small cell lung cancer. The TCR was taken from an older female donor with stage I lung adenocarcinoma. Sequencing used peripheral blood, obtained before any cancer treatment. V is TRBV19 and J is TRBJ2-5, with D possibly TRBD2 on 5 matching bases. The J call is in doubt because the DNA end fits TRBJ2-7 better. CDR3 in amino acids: CASSPLSRDRTYEQYF. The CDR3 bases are TGTGCCAGTAGTCCACTTTCGAGGGATCGGACCTACGAGCAGTACTTC.